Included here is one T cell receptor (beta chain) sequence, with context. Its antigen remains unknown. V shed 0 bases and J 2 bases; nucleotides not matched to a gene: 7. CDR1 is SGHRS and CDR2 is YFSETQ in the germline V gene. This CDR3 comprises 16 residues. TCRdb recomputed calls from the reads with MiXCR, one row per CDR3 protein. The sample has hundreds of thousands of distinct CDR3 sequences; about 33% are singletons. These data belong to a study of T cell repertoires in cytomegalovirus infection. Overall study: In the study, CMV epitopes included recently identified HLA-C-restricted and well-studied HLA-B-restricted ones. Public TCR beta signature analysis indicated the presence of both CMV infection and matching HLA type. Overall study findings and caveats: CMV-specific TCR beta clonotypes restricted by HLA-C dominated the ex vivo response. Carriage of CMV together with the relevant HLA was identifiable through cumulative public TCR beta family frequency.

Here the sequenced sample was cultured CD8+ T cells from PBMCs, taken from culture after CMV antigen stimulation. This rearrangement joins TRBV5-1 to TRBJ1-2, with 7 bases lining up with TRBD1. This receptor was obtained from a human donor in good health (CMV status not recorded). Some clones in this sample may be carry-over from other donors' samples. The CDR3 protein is CASSLEGTEPNYGYTF. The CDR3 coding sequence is TGCGCCAGCAGCTTGGAAGGGACAGAACCAAACTATGGCTACACCTTC. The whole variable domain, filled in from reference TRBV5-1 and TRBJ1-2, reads KAGVTQTPRYLIKTRGQQVTLSCSPISGHRSVSWYQQTPGQGLQFLFEYFSETQRNKGNFPGRFSGRQFSNSRSEMNVSTLELGDSALYLCASSLEGTEPNYGYTFGSGTRLTVV.